The clone carrying this T cell receptor (beta chain) has just a few counts. The record originates from a study of blood T cell repertoires in COVID-19. Study-wide context: Collection of acute and convalescent COVID-19 samples took place in the United States, Italy and Spain.

CDR1 and CDR2 from the germline V gene are GTSNPN and SVGIG (reference sequence). Trimming stripped 1 base from V and 6 bases from J, with 10 bases between. The CDR3 spans 13 residues. In the original processing: Using reference gene primer amplification, nucleated cell counts were estimated. Clones were sequenced by immunoSEQ multiplex PCR, and TCRdb holds only the in-frame ones, with some missing. V, J and clone size reflect that table, while D and trimming were determined from the DNA. The sample lists around 130,000 clones, more than 80% occurring once. The sequence came from a human donor in a cohort sampled during active COVID-19. Sequencing was carried out using peripheral blood. The chain is built from TRBV30 and TRBJ2-1; D unclear. The CDR3 here is CAWSGQARNEQFF. The CDR3 coding sequence is TGTGCCTGGAGTGGGCAGGCTCGCAATGAGCAGTTCTTC.